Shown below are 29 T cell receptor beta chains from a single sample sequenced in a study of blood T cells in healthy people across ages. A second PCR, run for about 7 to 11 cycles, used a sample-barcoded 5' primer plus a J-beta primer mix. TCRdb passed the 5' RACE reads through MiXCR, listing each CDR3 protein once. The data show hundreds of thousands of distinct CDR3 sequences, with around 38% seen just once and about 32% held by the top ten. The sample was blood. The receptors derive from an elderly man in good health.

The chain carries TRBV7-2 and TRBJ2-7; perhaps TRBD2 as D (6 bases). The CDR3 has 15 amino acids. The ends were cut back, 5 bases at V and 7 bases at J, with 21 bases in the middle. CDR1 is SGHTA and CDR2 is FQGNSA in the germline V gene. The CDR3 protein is CASSARAPSGGEQYF. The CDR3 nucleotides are TGTGCCAGCAGCGCCCGGGCCCCCTCCGGGGGTGAGCAGTACTTC.

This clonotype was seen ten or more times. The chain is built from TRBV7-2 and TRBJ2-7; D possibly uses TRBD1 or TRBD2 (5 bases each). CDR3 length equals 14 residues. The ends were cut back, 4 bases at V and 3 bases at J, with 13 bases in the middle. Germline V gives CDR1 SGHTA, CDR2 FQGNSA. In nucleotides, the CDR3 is TGTGCCAGCAGCTCGGACGCTGGGGGCTACGAGCAGTACTTC. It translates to CASSSDAGGYEQYF.

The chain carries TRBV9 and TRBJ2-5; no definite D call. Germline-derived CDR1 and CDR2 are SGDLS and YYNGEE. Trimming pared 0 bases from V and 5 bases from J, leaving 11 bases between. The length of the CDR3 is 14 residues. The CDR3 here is CASSVGFTQETQYF. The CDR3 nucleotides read TGTGCCAGCAGCGTAGGGTTTACGCAGGAGACCCAGTACTTC. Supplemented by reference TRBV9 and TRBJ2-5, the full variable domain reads DSGVTQTPKHLITATGQRVTLRCSPRSGDLSVYWYQQSLDQGLQFLIQYYNGEERAKGNILERFSAQQFPDLHSELNLSSLELGDSALYFCASSVGFTQETQYFGPGTRLLVL.

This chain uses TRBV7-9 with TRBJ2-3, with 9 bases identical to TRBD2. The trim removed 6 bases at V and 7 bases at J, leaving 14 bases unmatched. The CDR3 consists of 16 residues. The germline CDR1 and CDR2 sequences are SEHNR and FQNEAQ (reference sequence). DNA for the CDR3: TGTGCCAGCAGTATCGGGGCTAGCGGGGCCGGGCATACGCAGTATTTT. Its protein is CASSIGASGAGHTQYF.

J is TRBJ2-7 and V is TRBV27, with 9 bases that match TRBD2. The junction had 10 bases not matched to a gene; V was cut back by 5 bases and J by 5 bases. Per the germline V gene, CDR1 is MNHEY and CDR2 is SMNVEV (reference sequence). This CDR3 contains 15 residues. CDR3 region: CASSPRSGSADEQYF. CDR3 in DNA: TGTGCCAGCAGTCCCCGTAGCGGGAGTGCGGACGAGCAGTACTTC.

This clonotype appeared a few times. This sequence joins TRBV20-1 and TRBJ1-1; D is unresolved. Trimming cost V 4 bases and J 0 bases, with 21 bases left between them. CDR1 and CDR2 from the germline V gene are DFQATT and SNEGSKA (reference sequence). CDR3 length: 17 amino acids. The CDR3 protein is CSATGELPTEMNTEAFF. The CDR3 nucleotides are TGCAGTGCTACTGGAGAGCTTCCCACGGAGATGAACACTGAAGCTTTCTTT.

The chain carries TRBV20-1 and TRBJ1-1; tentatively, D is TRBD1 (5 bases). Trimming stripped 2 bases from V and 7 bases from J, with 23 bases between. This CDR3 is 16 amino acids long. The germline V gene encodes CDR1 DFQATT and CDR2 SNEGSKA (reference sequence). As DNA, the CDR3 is TGCAGTGCTAGATCTCTCCCAACCAGGGAGCCCCTTGAAGCTTTCTTT. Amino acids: CSARSLPTREPLEAFF.

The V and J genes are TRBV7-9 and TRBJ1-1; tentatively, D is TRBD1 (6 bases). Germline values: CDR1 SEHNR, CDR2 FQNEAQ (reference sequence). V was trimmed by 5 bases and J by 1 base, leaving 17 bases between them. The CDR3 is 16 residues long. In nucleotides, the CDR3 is TGTGCCAGCAGCCTCCGCCGGGGGCCGGCGAACACTGAAGCTTTCTTT. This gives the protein CASSLRRGPANTEAFF.

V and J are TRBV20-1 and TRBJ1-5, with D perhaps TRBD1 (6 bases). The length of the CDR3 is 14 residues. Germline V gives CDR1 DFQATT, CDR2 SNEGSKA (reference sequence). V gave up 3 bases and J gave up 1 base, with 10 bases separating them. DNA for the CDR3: TGCAGTGCTAGGACAGGTGAGAGCAATCAGCCCCAGCATTTT. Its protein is CSARTGESNQPQHF.

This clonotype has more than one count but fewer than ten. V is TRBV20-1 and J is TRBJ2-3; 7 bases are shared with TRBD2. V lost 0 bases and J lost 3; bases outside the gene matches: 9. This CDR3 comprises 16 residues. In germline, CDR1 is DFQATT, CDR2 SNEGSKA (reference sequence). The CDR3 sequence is CSAREGSGGRTDTQYF. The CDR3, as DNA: TGCAGTGCTAGAGAAGGATCGGGGGGTCGTACAGATACGCAGTATTTT.

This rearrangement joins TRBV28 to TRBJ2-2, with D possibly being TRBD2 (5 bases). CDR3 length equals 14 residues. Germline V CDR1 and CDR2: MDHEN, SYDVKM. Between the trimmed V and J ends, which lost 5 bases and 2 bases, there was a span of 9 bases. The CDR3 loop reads CASSPGLNTGELFF. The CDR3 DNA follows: TGTGCCAGCAGTCCCGGACTCAACACCGGGGAGCTGTTTTTT. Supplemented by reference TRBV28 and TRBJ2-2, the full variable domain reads DVKVTQSSRYLVKRTGEKVFLECVQDMDHENMFWYRQDPGLGLRLIYFSYDVKMKEKGDIPEGYSVSREKKERFSLILESASTNQTSMYLCASSPGLNTGELFFGEGSRLTVL.

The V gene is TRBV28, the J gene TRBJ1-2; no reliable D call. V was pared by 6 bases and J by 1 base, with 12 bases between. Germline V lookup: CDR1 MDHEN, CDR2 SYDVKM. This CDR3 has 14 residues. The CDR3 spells CASSRRLINYGYTF. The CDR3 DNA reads TGTGCCAGCAGCCGACGGTTAATTAACTATGGCTACACCTTC.

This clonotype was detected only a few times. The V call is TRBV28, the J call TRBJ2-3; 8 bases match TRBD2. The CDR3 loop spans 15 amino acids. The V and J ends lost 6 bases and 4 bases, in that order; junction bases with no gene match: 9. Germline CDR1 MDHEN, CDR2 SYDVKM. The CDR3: CASRLSGTRADTQYF. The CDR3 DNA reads TGTGCCAGCAGACTTTCCGGGACTAGGGCAGATACGCAGTATTTT.

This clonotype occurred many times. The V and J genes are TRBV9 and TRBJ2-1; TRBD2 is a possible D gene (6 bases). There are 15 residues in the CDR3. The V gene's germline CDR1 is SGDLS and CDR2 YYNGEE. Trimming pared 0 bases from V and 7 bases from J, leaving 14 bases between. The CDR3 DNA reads TGTGCCAGCAGCGTAGATCGTTTTGGGGGGAATGAGCAGTTCTTC. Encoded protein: CASSVDRFGGNEQFF.

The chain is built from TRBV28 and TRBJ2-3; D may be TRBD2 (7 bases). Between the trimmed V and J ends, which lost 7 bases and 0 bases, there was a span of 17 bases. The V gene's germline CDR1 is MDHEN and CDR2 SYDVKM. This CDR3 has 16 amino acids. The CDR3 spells CASTRGRRPSTDTQYF. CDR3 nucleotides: TGTGCCAGCACGCGGGGGCGCAGGCCTAGCACAGATACGCAGTATTTT.

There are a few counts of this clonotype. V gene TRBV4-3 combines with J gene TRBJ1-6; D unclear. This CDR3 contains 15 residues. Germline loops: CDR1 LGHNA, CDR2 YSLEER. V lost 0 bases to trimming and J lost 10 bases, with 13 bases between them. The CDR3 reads CASSQDERDRSPLHF. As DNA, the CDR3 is TGCGCCAGCAGCCAAGATGAGAGGGATCGGTCACCCCTCCACTTT.

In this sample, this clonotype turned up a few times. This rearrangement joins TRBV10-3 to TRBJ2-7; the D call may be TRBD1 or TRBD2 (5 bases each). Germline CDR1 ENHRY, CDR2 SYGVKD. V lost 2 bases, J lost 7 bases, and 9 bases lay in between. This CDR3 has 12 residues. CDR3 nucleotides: TGTGCCATCAGTGAGGGGGACCGGGAGCAGTACTTC. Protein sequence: CAISEGDREQYF.

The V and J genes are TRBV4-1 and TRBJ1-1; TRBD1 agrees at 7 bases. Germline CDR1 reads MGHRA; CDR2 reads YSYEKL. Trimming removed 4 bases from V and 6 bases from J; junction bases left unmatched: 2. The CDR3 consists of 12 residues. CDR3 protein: CASSPQGAEAFF. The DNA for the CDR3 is TGCGCCAGCAGCCCCCAGGGGGCTGAAGCTTTCTTT.

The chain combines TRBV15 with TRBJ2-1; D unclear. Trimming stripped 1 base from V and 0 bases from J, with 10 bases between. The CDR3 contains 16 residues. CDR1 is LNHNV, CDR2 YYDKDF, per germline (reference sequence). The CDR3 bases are TGTGCCACCAGCAGAGCTCGTGGGGTCTCCTACAATGAGCAGTTCTTC. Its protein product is CATSRARGVSYNEQFF.

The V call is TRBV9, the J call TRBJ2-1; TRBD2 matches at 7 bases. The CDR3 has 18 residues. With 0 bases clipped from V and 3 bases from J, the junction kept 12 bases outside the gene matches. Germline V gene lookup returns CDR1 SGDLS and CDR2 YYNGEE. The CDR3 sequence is CASSVGVEWAGVYNEQFF. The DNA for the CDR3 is TGTGCCAGCAGCGTAGGGGTCGAGTGGGCGGGAGTCTACAATGAGCAGTTCTTC.

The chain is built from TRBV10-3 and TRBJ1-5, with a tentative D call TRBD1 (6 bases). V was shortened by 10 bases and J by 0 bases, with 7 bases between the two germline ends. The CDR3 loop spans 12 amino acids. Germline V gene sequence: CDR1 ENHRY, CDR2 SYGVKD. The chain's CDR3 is CATGVSNQPQHF. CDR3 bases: TGTGCCACAGGGGTTAGCAATCAGCCCCAGCATTTT.

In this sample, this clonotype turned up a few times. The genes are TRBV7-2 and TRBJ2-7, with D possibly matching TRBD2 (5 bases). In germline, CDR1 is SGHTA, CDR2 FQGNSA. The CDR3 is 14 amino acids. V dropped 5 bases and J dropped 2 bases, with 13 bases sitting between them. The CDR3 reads CASSHAGSTYEQYF. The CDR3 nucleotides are TGTGCCAGCAGCCATGCGGGCAGCACCTACGAGCAGTACTTC.

CDR3 sequence reads: CASSSRTQGSYGYTF. CDR3 nucleotide sequence: TGTGCCAGCAGCTCAAGGACCCAGGGGAGCTATGGCTACACCTTC. The rearrangement joins TRBV6-6 to TRBJ1-2; a possible D gene is TRBD1 (6 bases). V was shortened by 6 bases and J by 4 bases, with 18 bases between the two germline ends. The CDR3 loop spans 15 amino acids. Germline V CDR1 and CDR2: MNHNY, SVGAGI (reference sequence).

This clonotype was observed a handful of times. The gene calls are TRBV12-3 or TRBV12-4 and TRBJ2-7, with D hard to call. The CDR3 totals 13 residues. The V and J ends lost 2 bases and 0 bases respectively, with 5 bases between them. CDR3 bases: TGTGCCAGCAGTTTATCGGCCTCCTACGAGCAGTACTTC. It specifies CASSLSASYEQYF.

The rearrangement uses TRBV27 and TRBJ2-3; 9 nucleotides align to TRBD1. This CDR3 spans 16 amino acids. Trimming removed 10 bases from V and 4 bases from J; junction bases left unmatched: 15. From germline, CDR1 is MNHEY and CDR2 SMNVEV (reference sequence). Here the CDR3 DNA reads TGTGCCATTTCTGACCCGGGACAGGGAGGCGCAGATACGCAGTATTTT. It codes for CAISDPGQGGADTQYF.

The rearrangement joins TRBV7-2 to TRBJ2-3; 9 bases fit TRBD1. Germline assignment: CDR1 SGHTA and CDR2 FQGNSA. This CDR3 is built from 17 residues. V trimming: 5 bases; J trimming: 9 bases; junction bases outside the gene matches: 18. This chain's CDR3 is CASSAPGTGPSLRTQYF. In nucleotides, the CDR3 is TGTGCCAGCAGCGCGCCCGGGACAGGGCCTTCGTTGAGGACGCAGTATTTT.

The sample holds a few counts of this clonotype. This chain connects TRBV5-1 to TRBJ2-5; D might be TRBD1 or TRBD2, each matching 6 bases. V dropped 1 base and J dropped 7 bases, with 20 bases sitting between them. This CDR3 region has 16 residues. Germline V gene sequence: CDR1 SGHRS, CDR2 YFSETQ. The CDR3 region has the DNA TGCGCCAGCAGCTTGTCACAGGGAGGACGGCAGGGGACCCAGTACTTC. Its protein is CASSLSQGGRQGTQYF. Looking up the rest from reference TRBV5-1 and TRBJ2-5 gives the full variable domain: KAGVTQTPRYLIKTRGQQVTLSCSPISGHRSVSWYQQTPGQGLQFLFEYFSETQRNKGNFPGRFSGRQFSNSRSEMNVSTLELGDSALYLCASSLSQGGRQGTQYFGPGTRLLVL.

CDR3 sequence reads: CASGRSSSYNEQFF. In nucleotides, the CDR3 is TGTGCCAGCGGGCGGTCCTCCTCCTACAATGAGCAGTTCTTC. The chain employs TRBV9 and TRBJ2-1; D is unresolved. The CDR3 is 14 residues long. Trimming removed 7 bases from V and 0 bases from J, with 11 bases in between. Per germline, CDR1 SGDLS and CDR2 YYNGEE.

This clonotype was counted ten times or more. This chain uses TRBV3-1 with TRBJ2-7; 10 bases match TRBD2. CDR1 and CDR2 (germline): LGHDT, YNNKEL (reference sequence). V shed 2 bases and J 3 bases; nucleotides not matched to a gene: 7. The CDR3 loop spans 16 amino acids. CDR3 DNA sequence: TGTGCCAGCAGCCAATCCGGGGGACTAGCGTACTACGAGCAGTACTTC. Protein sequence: CASSQSGGLAYYEQYF.